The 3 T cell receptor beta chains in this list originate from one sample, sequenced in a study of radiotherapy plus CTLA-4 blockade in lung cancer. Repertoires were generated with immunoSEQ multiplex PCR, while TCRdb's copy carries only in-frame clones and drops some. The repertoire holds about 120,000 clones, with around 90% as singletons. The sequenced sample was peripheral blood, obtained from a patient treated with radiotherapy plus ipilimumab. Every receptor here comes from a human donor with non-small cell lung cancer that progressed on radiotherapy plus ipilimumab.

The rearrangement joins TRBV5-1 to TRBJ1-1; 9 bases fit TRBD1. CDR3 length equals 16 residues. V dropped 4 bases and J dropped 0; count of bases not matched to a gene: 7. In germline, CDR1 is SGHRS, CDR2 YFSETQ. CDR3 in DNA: TGCGCCAGCAGCGTGGACAGGGGTGGTTTGAACACTGAAGCTTTCTTT. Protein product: CASSVDRGGLNTEAFF.

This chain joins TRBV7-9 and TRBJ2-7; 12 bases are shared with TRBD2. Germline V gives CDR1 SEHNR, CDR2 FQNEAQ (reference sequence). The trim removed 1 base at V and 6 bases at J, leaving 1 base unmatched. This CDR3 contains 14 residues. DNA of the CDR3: TGTGCCAGCAGCTTAGGGACTAGCGGGATCGAGCAGTACTTC. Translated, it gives CASSLGTSGIEQYF.

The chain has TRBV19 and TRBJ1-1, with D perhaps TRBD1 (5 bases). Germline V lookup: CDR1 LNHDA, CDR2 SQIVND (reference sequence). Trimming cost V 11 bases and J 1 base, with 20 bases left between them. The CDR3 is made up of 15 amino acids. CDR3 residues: CASQRGSQGNTEAFF. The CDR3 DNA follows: TGTGCCTCCCAAAGGGGTTCCCAGGGGAACACTGAAGCTTTCTTT.